These T cell receptor beta chains were read from a single sample in a study of blood T cell repertoires in COVID-19. The repertoire was sequenced with immunoSEQ multiplex PCR; TCRdb's copy has only in-frame clones and lacks some. The repertoire holds 300,000 to 400,000 clones, with roughly 86% as singletons. The sample comprised peripheral blood. Receptors were obtained from a woman aged 45-65 years who had recovered from COVID-19. The conserved cysteine and the conserved F or W are not part of the CDR3 here. A D gene is named only where the DNA matches it firmly.

TRBV12-3/TRBV12-4	NA	TRBJ1-1	ASSPGLGAF
TRBV12-3/TRBV12-4	TRBD1	TRBJ2-7	ASSSNRGSEQY
TRBV7-6	TRBD1	TRBJ1-1	ASSLGQGSTEAF
TRBV9	TRBD1	TRBJ1-1	ASSGLDRYYMNTEAF
TRBV3-1/TRBV3-2	TRBD2	TRBJ2-1	ASSDSGGAYNEQF
TRBV13	NA	TRBJ1-4	ASSLGPEGKLF
TRBV15	TRBD2	TRBJ2-3	ATSRGLAGPTDTQY
TRBV9	TRBD2	TRBJ2-1	ASSVLAGGYNEQF
TRBV5-5	NA	TRBJ1-6	ASSLMAVNSPLH
TRBV2	TRBD1	TRBJ2-5	ASSEKQGLETQY
TRBV6-5	TRBD1	TRBJ1-2	ASSYPGGEGYT
TRBV4-2	TRBD1	TRBJ2-7	ASSQRTGDLSEQY
TRBV19	NA	TRBJ1-5	ASSVRNQPQH
TRBV28	TRBD2	TRBJ2-1	ASSLGGLAGSYNEQF
TRBV5-6	NA	TRBJ1-6	ASSLPQGTSPLH
TRBV6-1	NA	TRBJ1-2	ASSEYPERYGYT
TRBV15	NA	TRBJ2-5	ATSEAPPTQY
TRBV5-1	NA	TRBJ2-7	ASSRQTDYEQY
TRBV28	TRBD1	TRBJ2-1	ASSPSGTGAGNEQF
TRBV9	TRBD2	TRBJ2-7	ASNPGTSRHEQY
TRBV28	NA	TRBJ1-5	ASGATGGTSFRPQH
TRBV7-2	TRBD1	TRBJ1-2	ASSQQGKYGYT
TRBV24-1	NA	TRBJ2-7	ATSDSAVGEQY
TRBV7-8	TRBD1	TRBJ2-1	ASRQDRGTYNEQF
TRBV6-1	NA	TRBJ1-2	ASSEMESTGYT
TRBV28	NA	TRBJ1-4	ASSLLGELNEKLF
TRBV10-3	TRBD1	TRBJ1-6	AIRGQGSSPLH